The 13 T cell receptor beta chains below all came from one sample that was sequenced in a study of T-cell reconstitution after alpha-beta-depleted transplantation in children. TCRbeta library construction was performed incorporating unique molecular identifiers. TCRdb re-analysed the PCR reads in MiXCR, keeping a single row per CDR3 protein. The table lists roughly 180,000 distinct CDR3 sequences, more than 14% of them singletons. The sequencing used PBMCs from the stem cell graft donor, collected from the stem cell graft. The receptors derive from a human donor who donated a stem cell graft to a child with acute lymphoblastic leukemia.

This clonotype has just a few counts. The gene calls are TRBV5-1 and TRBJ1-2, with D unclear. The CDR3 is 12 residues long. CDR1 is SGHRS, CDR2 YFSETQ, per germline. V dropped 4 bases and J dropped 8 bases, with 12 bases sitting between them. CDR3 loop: CASSELTEGYTF. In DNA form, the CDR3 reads TGCGCCAGCAGCGAATTGACGGAAGGCTACACCTTC. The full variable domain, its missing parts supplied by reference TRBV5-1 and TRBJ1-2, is KAGVTQTPRYLIKTRGQQVTLSCSPISGHRSVSWYQQTPGQGLQFLFEYFSETQRNKGNFPGRFSGRQFSNSRSEMNVSTLELGDSALYLCASSELTEGYTFGSGTRLTVV.

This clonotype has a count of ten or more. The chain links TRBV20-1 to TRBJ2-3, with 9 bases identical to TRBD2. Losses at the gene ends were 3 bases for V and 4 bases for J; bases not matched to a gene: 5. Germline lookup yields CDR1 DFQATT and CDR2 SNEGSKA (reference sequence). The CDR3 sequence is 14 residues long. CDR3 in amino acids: CSASGLAIADTQYF. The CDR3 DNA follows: TGCAGTGCTAGCGGACTAGCGATTGCAGATACGCAGTATTTT.

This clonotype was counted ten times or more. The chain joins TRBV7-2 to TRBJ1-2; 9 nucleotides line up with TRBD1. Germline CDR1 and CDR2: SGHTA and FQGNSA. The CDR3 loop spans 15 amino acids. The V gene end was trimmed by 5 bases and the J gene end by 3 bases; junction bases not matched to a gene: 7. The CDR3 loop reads CASSPRTGEDYGYTF. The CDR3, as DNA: TGTGCCAGCAGCCCCCGGACAGGGGAGGACTATGGCTACACCTTC.

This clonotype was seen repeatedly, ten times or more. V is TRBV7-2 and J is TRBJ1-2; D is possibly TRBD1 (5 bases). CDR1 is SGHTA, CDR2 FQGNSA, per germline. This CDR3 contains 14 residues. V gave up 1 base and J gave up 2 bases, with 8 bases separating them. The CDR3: CASSLDNRNYGYTF. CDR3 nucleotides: TGTGCCAGCAGCTTAGACAACAGGAACTATGGCTACACCTTC. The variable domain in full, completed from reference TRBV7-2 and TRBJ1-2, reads GAGVSQSPSNKVTEKGKDVELRCDPISGHTALYWYRQSLGQGLEFLIYFQGNSAPDKSGLPSDRFSAERTGGSVSTLTIQRTQQEDSAVYLCASSLDNRNYGYTFGSGTRLTVV.

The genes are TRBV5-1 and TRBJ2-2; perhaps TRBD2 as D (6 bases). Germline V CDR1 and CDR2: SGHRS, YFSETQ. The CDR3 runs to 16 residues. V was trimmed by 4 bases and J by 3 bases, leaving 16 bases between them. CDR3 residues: CASSPNGGIDTGELFF. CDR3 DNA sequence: TGCGCCAGCAGCCCCAATGGGGGGATCGACACCGGGGAGCTGTTTTTT.

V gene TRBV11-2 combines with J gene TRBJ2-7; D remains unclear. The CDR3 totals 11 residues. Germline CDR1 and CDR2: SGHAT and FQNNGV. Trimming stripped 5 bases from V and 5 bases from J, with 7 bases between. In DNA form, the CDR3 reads TGTGCCAGCAGCCGAACCGACGAGCAGTACTTC. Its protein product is CASSRTDEQYF.

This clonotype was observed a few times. CDR3: CASTKGLADANTGELFF. The CDR3 DNA reads TGTGCCAGCACCAAGGGGCTAGCGGATGCGAACACCGGGGAGCTGTTTTTT. The chain carries TRBV7-9 and TRBJ2-2, with 7 bases fitting TRBD2. The CDR3 is 17 residues long. Trimming took 7 bases from V and 0 from J; bases not matched to a gene: 11. Germline V CDR1 and CDR2: SEHNR, FQNEAQ (reference sequence).

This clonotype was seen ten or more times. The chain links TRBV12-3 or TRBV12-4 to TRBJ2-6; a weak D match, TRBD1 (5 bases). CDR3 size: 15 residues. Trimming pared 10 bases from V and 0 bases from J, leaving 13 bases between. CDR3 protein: CATGMSHSGANVLTF. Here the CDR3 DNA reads TGTGCCACAGGGATGTCCCACTCTGGGGCCAACGTCCTGACTTTC.

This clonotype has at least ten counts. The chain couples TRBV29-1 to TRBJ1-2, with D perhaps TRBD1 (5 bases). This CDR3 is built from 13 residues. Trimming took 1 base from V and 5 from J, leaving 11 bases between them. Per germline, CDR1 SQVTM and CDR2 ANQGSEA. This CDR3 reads CSVEAQGGYGYTF. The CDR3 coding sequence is TGCAGCGTTGAAGCCCAGGGAGGATATGGCTACACCTTC.

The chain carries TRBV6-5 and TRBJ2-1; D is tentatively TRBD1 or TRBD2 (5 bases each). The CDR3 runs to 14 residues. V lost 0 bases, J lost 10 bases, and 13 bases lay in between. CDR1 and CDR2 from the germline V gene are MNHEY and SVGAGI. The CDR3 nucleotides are TGTGCCAGCAGTTACTCGGACGGGGCGACAGAGCAGTTCTTC. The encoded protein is CASSYSDGATEQFF.

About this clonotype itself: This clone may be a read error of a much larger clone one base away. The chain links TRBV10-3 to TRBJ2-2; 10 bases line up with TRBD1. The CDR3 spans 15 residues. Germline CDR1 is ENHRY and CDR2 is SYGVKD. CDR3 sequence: CAIGTGTGVGGDLFF. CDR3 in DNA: TGTGCCATCGGAACCGGGACAGGGGTTGGCGGGGACCTGTTTTTT.

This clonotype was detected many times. This chain's CDR3 is CASSVVLTSGRGDTQYF. The DNA for the CDR3 is TGTGCCAGCAGCGTAGTGCTGACTAGCGGGAGGGGAGATACGCAGTATTTT. This chain connects TRBV9 to TRBJ2-3; the match to TRBD2 covers 14 bases. From germline, CDR1 is SGDLS and CDR2 YYNGEE. This CDR3 spans 17 amino acids. The trim removed 0 bases at V and 5 bases at J, leaving 5 bases unmatched.

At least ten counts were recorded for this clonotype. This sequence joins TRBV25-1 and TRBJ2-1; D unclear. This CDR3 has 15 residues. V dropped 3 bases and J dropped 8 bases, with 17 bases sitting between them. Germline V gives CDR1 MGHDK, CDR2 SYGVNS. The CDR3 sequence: CASSDGSGSVDEQFF. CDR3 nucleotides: TGTGCCAGCAGTGATGGGTCGGGCTCAGTCGATGAGCAGTTCTTC. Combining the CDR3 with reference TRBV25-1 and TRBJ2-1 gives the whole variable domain EADIYQTPRYLVIGTGKKITLECSQTMGHDKMYWYQQDPGMELHLIHYSYGVNSTEKGDLSSESTVSRIRTEHFPLTLESARPSHTSQYLCASSDGSGSVDEQFFGPGTRLTVL.